This T cell receptor beta chain originates from a study of T cell changes during pregnancy in multiple sclerosis. CDR3 length equals 13 residues. Germline assignment: CDR1 SGHRS and CDR2 YFSETQ. V shed 2 bases and J shed 1 base, with 6 bases lying between them. The table came from immunoSEQ multiplex PCR; TCRdb's copy has only in-frame clones and leaves some out. The top ten clones hold over 0.65% of a sample with some 25,000 clones, 85% to 90% of them seen once. This clone has only one observation. Sequenced material: CD4+ T cells from peripheral blood mononuclear cells, taken in the first trimester of pregnancy. The TCR originated in a female donor in good health, enrolled as a control in a pregnancy study. This sequence joins TRBV5-1 and TRBJ2-5; D remains ambiguous. DNA of the CDR3: TGCGCCAGCAGCTTAATGAGCCAAGAGACCCAGTACTTC. Its protein is CASSLMSQETQYF.